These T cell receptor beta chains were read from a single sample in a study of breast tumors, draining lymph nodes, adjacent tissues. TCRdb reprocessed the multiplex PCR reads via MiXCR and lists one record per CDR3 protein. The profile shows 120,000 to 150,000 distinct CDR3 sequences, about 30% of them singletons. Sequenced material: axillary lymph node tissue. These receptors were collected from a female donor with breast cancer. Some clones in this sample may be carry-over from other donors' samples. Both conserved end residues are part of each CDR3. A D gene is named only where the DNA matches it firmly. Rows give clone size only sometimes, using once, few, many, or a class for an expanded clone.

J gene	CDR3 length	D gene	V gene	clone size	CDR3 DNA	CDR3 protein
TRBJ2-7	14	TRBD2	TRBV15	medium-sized	TGTGCCACCAGCAGAGTGCGGGAGGGGGGCGAGCAGTACTTC	CATSRVREGGEQYF
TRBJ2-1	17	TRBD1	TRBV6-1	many	TGTGCCAGCAGTGAATTGTTCGGGACAGGGGGCCTCGATGAGCAGTTCTTC	CASSELFGTGGLDEQFF
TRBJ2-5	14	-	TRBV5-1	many	TGCGCCAGCAGCATTCGGACGGAACAAGAGACCCAGTACTTC	CASSIRTEQETQYF
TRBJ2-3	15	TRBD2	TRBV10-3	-	TGTGCCATCAGTGAGTCGCAGCGGGGGGGCAATACGCAGTATTTT	CAISESQRGGNTQYF
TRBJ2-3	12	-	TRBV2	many	TGTGCCAGCAGTAGGGCCACAGATACGCAGTATTTT	CASSRATDTQYF
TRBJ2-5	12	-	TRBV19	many	TGTGCCAGCAGCTTATCTCAAGAGACCCAGTACTTC	CASSLSQETQYF
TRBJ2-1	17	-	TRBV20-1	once	TGCAGTGCTAGGGTCAGGGGATGGGATTCCGGCCACAATGAGCGGTTCTTC	CSARVRGWDSGHNERFF
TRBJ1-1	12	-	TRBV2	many	TGTGCCAGCAGGCGGGGGAACGCTGAAGCTTTCTTT	CASRRGNAEAFF
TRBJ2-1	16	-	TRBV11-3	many	TGTGCCAGCAGTCACCTCGGGGCCCGGGGGAACAATGAGCAGTCCTTC	CASSHLGARGNNEQSF
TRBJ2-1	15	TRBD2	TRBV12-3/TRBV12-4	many	TGTGCCAGCAGTAGAGGACTAGCCTTATACAATGAGCAGTTCTTC	CASSRGLALYNEQFF
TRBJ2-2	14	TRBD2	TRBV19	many	TGTGCCAGTAGATTAGCGGGGATGGCCGGGGAGCTGTTTTTT	CASRLAGMAGELFF
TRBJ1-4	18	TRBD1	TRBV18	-	TGTGCCGGCTCACCAAGGACAGGGGCCTTGTTAACTAATGAAAAACTGTTTTTT	CAGSPRTGALLTNEKLFF
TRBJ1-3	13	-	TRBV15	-	TGTGCCACCAGCAGAGATCCCCTGGAAACACCATCCTTT	CATSRDPLETPSF
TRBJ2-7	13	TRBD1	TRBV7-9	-	TGTGCCAGCAGTTGGGACAGTACCTACGAGCAGTACTTC	CASSWDSTYEQYF
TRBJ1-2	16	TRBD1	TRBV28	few	TGTGCCAGCAGTTTGGGCCCGGGACAGGGTCACTATGGCTACACCTTC	CASSLGPGQGHYGYTF
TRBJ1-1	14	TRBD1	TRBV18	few	TGTGCCAGCTCATTAGGGACAGGGACCACTGAAGCTTTCTTT	CASSLGTGTTEAFF
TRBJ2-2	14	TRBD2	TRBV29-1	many	TGCAGCGTTGTCATAGCGGGGGTCTACGGGGAGCTGTTTTTT	CSVVIAGVYGELFF
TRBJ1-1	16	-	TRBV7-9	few	TGTGCCAGCAGCCTATTACAGGGAGGTGTGGACACTGAAGCTTTCTTT	CASSLLQGGVDTEAFF
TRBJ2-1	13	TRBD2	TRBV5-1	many	TGCGCCAGCAGCGTACTACCGGGACTAGAGCAGTTCTTC	CASSVLPGLEQFF
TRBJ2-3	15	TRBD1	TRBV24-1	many	TGTGCCACCAGTGTAGGACAGGGGGCGACAGATACGCAGTATTTT	CATSVGQGATDTQYF
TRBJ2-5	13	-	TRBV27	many	TGTGCCAGCAGTTTACAGGGTTTAGGGACCCAGTACTTC	CASSLQGLGTQYF
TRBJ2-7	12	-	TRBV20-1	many	TGCAGTGCTAGAGAGGCCGCCTACGAGCAGTACTTC	CSAREAAYEQYF
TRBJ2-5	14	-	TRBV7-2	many	TGTGCCAGCAGCTCCTTAGAGGGGTTAGAGACCCAGTACTTC	CASSSLEGLETQYF
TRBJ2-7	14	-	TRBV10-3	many	TGTGCCATCAGTGCCTCAGGACACTCCTACGAGCAGTACTTC	CAISASGHSYEQYF
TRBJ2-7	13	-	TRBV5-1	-	TGCGCCAGCAGCTTTATCGGGGCAGAAGAGCAGTACTTC	CASSFIGAEEQYF
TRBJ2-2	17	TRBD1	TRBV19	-	TGTGCCAGTAGTATAAAACCGGGACAGGAGAACACCGGGGAGCTGTTTTTT	CASSIKPGQENTGELFF
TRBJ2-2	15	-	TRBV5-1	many	TGCGCCAGCAGTTTCCGGGTCCCCGGCGGCGGGGAGCTGTTTTTT	CASSFRVPGGGELFF
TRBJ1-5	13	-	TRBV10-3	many	TGTGCCATCAGTGAGCTCAGCAATCAGCCCCAGCATTTT	CAISELSNQPQHF
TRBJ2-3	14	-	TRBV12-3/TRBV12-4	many	TGTGCCAGCATTCACTCAGGACGCACAGATACGCAGTATTTT	CASIHSGRTDTQYF
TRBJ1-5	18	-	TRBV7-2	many	TGTGCCAGCAGTTTAAAACCCCTGGATGGGGCAAGCAATCAGCCCCAGCATTTT	CASSLKPLDGASNQPQHF
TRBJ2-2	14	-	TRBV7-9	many	TGTGCCAGCAGCGGACTTATGCGGACCGGGGAGCTGTTTTTT	CASSGLMRTGELFF
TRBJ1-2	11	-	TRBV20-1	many	TGCAGTGCTACGATAGACTATGGCTACACCTTC	CSATIDYGYTF
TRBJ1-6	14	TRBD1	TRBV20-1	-	TGCAGCCCACCCGCGACAGGGCTGCAGTCACCCCTCCACTTT	CSPPATGLQSPLHF
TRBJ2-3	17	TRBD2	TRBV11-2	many	TGTGCCAGCAGCTTAGATCTAGCGGGGGGCTCGGCAGATACGCAGTATTTT	CASSLDLAGGSADTQYF
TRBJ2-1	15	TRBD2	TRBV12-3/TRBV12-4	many	TGTGCCAGCAAACAACCCGGGGGGGCTTTCGATGAGCAGTTCTTC	CASKQPGGAFDEQFF
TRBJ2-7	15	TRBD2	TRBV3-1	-	TGCGCCAGCAGCCTCTCGGGGGGAAGCGCCTACGAGCAGTACTTC	CASSLSGGSAYEQYF
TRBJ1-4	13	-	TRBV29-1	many	TGCAGCGTCACGGGGTTGACTAATGAAAAACTGTTTTTT	CSVTGLTNEKLFF
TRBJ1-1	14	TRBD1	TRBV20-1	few	TGCAGTGCAGAAGAAAGGACAGGTGGGACTGAAGCTTTCTTT	CSAEERTGGTEAFF
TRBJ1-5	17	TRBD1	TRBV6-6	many	TGTGCCACCATCAAAGGGACAGGGATAACTAGCAATCAGCCCCAGCATTTT	CATIKGTGITSNQPQHF
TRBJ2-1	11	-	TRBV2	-	TGTGCCAGCAGGGCAGGGGATGAGCAGTTCTTC	CASRAGDEQFF
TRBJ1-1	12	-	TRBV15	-	TGTGCCACCAGCCTGGGGGTAACTGAAGCTTTCTTT	CATSLGVTEAFF
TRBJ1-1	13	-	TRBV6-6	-	TGTGCCAGCAGGGGACGGGCTGGGACTGAAGCTTTCTTT	CASRGRAGTEAFF
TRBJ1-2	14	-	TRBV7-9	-	TGTGCCAGCAGCCAAACATCCCAGGGCTATGGCTACACCTTC	CASSQTSQGYGYTF
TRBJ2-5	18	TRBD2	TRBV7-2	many	TGTGCCAGCAGCCTCACGGGACTAGCGGGAGTGGGGATAAAGACCCAGTACTTC	CASSLTGLAGVGIKTQYF
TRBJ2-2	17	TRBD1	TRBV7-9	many	TGTGCCAGCAGCCCTCCTTGGGGACAGGGTGAATCCGGGGAGCTGTTTTTT	CASSPPWGQGESGELFF
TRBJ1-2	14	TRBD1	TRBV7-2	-	TGTGCCAGCAGCTTAACTGGGACAGGGCGAGGCTACACCTTC	CASSLTGTGRGYTF
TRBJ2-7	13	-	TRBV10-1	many	TGCGCCAGCAGTCCCTCCGGGACAAACGAGCAGTACTTC	CASSPSGTNEQYF
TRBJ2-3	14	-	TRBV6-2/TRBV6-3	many	TGTGCCAGCAGTGAAGAGGTAGAGACAGATACGCAGTATTTT	CASSEEVETDTQYF
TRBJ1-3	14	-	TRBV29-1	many	TGCAGCGTCCTAGACGGGAACTCTGGAAACACCATATATTTT	CSVLDGNSGNTIYF
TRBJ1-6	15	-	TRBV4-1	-	TGCGCCAGCAGCCAGCACGGGACTCTTAATTCACCCCTCCACTTT	CASSQHGTLNSPLHF
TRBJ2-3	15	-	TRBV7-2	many	TGTGCCAGCACCCGGACAGCTCTAGTCCCAGATACGCAGTATTTT	CASTRTALVPDTQYF
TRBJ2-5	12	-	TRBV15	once	TGTGCCACCAGCAGAGATAGAGGGACCCGGTACTTC	CATSRDRGTRYF
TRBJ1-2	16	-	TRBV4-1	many	TGCGCCAGCAGCCAAACGGTGGCAGGGCTGAACTATGGCTACACCTTC	CASSQTVAGLNYGYTF
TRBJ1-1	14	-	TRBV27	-	TGTGCCAGCAGTAGGTTCAGGGTGAATACTGAAGCTTTCTTT	CASSRFRVNTEAFF
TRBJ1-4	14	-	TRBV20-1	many	TGCAGTGCTAGAGATGCCGCCGAGGGTGAAAAACTGTTTTTT	CSARDAAEGEKLFF